This T cell receptor (beta chain) was captured by sequencing in a study of blood T cell repertoires in COVID-19. Study-level background: Samples of COVID-19 (acute and convalescent) were obtained from the United States, Italy and Spain.

The V gene's germline CDR1 is MNHEY and CDR2 SVGEGT. There are 16 residues in the CDR3. V was clipped by 5 bases and J by 9 bases; unmatched bases: 11. All exposed participants met a person with COVID-19 within 2 weeks before entering the study. Original analysis: By means of reference gene primer amplification, nucleated cell counts were estimated. Data came from immunoSEQ multiplex PCR; TCRdb stores just in-frame clones and leaves some out. V and J calls and clone size are copied from that table; D and trimming were computed from the DNA. The top ten hold roughly 3.9% of the sample, which has around 320,000 clones, 90% seen once.

Sequenced material: PBMCs or T cells enriched from blood (not recorded which). The rearrangement joins TRBV6-2 or TRBV6-3 to TRBJ1-6; TRBD1 agrees at 9 bases. This receptor was identified in a woman younger than 45 who had been exposed to COVID-19. Written as DNA, the CDR3 is TGTGCCAGCAGTCACGACAGGGGGTACCAGAGTTCACCCCTCCACTTT. Protein product: CASSHDRGYQSSPLHF.